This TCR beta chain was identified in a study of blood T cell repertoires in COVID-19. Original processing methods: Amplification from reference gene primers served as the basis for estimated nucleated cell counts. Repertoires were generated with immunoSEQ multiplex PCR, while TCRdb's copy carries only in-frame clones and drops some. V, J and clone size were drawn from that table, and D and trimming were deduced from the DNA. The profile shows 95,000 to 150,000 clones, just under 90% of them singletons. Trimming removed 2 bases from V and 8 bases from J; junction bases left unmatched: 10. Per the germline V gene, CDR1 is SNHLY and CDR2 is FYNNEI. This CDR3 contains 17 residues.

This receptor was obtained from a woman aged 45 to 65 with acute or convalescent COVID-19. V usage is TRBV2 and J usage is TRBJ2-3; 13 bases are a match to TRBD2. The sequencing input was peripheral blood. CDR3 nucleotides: TGTGCCAGCAGTGAATCCCAACTAGCGGGAGGGCTCTTTACGCAGTATTTT. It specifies CASSESQLAGGLFTQYF.